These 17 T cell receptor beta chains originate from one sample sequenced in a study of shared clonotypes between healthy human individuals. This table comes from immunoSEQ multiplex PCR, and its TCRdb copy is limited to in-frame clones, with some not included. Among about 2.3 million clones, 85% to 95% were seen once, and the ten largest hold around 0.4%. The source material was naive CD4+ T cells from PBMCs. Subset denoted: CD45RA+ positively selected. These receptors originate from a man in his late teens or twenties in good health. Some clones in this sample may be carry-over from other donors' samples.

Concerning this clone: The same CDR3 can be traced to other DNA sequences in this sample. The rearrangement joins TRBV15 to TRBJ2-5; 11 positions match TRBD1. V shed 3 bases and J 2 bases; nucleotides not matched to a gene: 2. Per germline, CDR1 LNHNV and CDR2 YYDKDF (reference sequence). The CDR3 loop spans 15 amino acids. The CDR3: CATSRGDRGQETQYF. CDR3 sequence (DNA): TGTGCCACCAGCAGGGGGGACAGGGGGCAAGAGACCCAGTACTTC.

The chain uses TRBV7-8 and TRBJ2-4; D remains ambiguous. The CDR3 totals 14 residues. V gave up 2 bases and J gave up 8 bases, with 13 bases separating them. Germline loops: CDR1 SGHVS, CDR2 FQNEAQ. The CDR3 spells CASSLISLGDIQYF. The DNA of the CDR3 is TGTGCCAGCAGCTTAATAAGTTTAGGCGACATTCAGTACTTC.

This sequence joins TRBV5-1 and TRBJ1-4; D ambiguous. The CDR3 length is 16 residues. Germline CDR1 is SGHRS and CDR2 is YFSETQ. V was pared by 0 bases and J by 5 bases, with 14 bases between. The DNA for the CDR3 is TGCGCCAGCAGCTTGGTCGGGTCCGGGGTCAATGAAAAACTGTTTTTT. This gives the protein CASSLVGSGVNEKLFF.

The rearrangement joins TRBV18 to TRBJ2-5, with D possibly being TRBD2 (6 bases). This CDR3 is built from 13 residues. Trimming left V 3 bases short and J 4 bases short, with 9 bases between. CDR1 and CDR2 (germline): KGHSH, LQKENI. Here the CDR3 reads CASSPGLLETQYF. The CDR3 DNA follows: TGTGCCAGCTCACCGGGACTTCTAGAGACCCAGTACTTC. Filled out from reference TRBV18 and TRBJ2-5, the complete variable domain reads NAGVMQNPRHLVRRRGQEARLRCSPMKGHSHVYWYRQLPEEGLKFMVYLQKENIIDESGMPKERFSAEFPKEGPSILRIQQVVRGDSAAYFCASSPGLLETQYFGPGTRLLVL.

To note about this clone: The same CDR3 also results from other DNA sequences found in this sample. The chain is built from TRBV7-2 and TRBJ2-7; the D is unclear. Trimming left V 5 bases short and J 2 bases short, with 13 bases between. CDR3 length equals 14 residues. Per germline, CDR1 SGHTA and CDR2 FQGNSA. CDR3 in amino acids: CASSPRRETYEQYF. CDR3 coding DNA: TGTGCCAGCAGCCCACGGCGAGAAACCTACGAGCAGTACTTC.

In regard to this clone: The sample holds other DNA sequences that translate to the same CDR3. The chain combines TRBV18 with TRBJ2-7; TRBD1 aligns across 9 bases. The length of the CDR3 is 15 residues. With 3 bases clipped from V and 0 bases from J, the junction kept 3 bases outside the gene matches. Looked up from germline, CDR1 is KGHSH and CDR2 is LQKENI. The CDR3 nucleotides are TGTGCCAGCTCACCGAGGACAGGGGACTCCTACGAGCAGTACTTC. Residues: CASSPRTGDSYEQYF.

The CDR3 DNA reads as TGTGCCAGCAGCACCCCATACACTGAAGCTTTCTTT. Amino acids: CASSTPYTEAFF. J is TRBJ1-1 and V is TRBV5-6; D is unclear. Trimming stripped 4 bases from V and 3 bases from J, with 7 bases between. The germline V gene has CDR1 SGHDT and CDR2 YYEEEE. The CDR3 runs to 12 residues.

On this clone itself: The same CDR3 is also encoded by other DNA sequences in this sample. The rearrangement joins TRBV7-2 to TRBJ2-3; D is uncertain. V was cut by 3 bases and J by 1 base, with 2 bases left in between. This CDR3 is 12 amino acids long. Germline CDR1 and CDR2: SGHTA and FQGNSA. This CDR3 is CASSLGTDTQYF. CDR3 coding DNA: TGTGCCAGCAGCTTGGGCACAGATACGCAGTATTTT.

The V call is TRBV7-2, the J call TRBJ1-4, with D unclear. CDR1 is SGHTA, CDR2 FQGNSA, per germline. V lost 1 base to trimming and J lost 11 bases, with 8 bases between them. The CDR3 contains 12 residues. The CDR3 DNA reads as TGTGCCAGCAGCTTAGTTAACGGGAAACTGTTTTTT. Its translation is CASSLVNGKLFF.

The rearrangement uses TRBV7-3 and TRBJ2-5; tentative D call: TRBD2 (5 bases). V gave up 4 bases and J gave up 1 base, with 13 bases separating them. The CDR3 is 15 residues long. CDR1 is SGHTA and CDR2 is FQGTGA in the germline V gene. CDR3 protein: CASSSELVSQETQYF. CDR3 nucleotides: TGTGCCAGCAGCTCCGAACTAGTCAGCCAAGAGACCCAGTACTTC. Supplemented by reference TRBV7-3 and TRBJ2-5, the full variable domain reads GAGVSQTPSNKVTEKGKYVELRCDPISGHTALYWYRQSLGQGPEFLIYFQGTGAADDSGLPNDRFFAVRPEGSVSTLKIQRTERGDSAVYLCASSSELVSQETQYFGPGTRLLVL.

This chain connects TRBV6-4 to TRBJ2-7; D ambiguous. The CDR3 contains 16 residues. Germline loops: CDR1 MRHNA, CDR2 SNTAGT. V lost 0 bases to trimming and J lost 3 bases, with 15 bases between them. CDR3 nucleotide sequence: TGTGCCAGCAGTGACTCGATTGTAGGGTCCCACTACGAGCAGTACTTC. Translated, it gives CASSDSIVGSHYEQYF.

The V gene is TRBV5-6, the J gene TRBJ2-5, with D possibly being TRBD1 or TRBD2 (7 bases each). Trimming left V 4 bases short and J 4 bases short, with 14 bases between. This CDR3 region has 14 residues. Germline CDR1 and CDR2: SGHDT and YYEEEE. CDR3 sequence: CASSLTGRVETQYF. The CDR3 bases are TGTGCCAGCAGCCTGACAGGGAGGGTAGAGACCCAGTACTTC.

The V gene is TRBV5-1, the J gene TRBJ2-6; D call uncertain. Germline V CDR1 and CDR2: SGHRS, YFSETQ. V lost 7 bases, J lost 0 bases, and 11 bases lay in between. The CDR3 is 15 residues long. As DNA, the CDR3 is TGCGCCAGCGGAACCAAGGGCTCTGGGGCCAACGTCCTGACTTTC. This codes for CASGTKGSGANVLTF.

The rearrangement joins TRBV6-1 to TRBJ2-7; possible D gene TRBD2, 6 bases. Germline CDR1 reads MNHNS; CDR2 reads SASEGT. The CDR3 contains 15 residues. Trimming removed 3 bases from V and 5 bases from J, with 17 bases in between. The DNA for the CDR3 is TGTGCCAGCAGTGAGGTGGCGGGACCCAGCGACGAGCAGTACTTC. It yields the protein CASSEVAGPSDEQYF.

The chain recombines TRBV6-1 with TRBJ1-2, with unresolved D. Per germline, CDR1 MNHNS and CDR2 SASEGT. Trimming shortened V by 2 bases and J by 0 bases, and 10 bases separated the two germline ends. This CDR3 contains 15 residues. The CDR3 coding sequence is TGTGCCAGCAGTGAAAGATGGGGTACTAACTATGGCTACACCTTC. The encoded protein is CASSERWGTNYGYTF.

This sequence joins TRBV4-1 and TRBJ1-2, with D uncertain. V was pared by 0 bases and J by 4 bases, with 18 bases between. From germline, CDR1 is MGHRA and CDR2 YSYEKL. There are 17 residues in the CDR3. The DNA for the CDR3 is TGCGCCAGCAGCCAAGACGGGTCACAGTTAACCTTCTATGGCTACACCTTC. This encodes CASSQDGSQLTFYGYTF.

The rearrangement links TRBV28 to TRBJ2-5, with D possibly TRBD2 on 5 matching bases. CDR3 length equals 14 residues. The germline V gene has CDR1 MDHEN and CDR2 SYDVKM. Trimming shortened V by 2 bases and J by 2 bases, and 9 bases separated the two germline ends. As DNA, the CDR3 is TGTGCCAGCAGTTTAGAGGGTAGGCAAGAGACCCAGTACTTC. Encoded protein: CASSLEGRQETQYF. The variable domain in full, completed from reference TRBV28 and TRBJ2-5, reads DVKVTQSSRYLVKRTGEKVFLECVQDMDHENMFWYRQDPGLGLRLIYFSYDVKMKEKGDIPEGYSVSREKKERFSLILESASTNQTSMYLCASSLEGRQETQYFGPGTRLLVL.